These 31 T cell receptor beta chains share one sample of origin, sequenced in a study of cytomegalovirus exposure and HLA in healthy donors. The data were produced by immunoSEQ multiplex PCR, yet TCRdb's version contains in-frame clones alone and is incomplete. The sample lists about 150,000 clones, 80% to 90% seen once, with around 24% in the top ten. Specimen: PBMCs. Every receptor here comes from a young man in good health and CMV-seropositive.

This chain connects TRBV30 to TRBJ2-5; 10 nucleotides align to TRBD2. CDR3 length equals 15 residues. V shed 1 base, J shed 1 base, and the junction held 3 bases outside the gene matches. Germline CDR1 is GTSNPN and CDR2 is SVGIG (reference sequence). This CDR3 is CAWSGPSGGQETQYF. CDR3 in DNA: TGTGCCTGGAGTGGGCCTAGCGGGGGCCAAGAGACCCAGTACTTC. The whole variable domain, filled in from reference TRBV30 and TRBJ2-5, reads SQTIHQWPATLVQPVGSPLSLECTVEGTSNPNLYWYRQAAGRGLQLLFYSVGIGQISSEVPQNLSASRPQDRQFILSSKKLLLSDSGFYLCAWSGPSGGQETQYFGPGTRLLVL.

This chain links TRBV7-9 with TRBJ1-1; 11 bases are a match to TRBD1. J lost 1 base, V lost 5 bases, and 6 bases had no gene match. This CDR3 has 16 residues. CDR1 is SEHNR, CDR2 FQNEAQ, per germline (reference sequence). The CDR3 loop reads CASSPQGQGENTEAFF. The CDR3 bases are TGTGCCAGCAGCCCCCAGGGACAGGGGGAGAACACTGAAGCTTTCTTT.

V and J are TRBV13 and TRBJ1-1; no clear D. Trimming stripped 6 bases from V and 4 bases from J, with 9 bases between. The germline CDR1 and CDR2 sequences are PRHDT and FYEKMQ (reference sequence). This CDR3 region has 12 residues. DNA of the CDR3: TGTGCCAGCAGATCCGCGGGCACTGAAGCTTTCTTT. Protein product: CASRSAGTEAFF.

V usage is TRBV11-2 and J usage is TRBJ2-1; the match to TRBD2 covers 12 bases. Germline trimming cut 5 bases from V and 5 bases from J; bases unmatched to any gene: 7. CDR3 size: 16 residues. CDR1 and CDR2 from the germline V gene are SGHAT and FQNNGV. CDR3 residues: CASSHGLAGFHNEQFF. For the CDR3, the DNA is TGTGCCAGCAGCCACGGACTAGCGGGGTTCCACAATGAGCAGTTCTTC.

V usage is TRBV10-3 and J usage is TRBJ2-5; 8 nucleotides line up with TRBD2. CDR1 and CDR2 (germline): ENHRY, SYGVKD. The CDR3 has 16 amino acids. The V segment lost 0 bases and the J segment 4 bases; nucleotides outside the gene matches: 7. CDR3 nucleotides: TGTGCCATCAGTGAGTCGCGGTTCGGGAGGGGAGAGACCCAGTACTTC. Its translation: CAISESRFGRGETQYF.

The V call is TRBV5-4, the J call TRBJ2-7; TRBD2 matches at 10 bases. The CDR3 covers 14 residues. Germline V CDR1 and CDR2: SGHNT, YYREEE (reference sequence). Trimming took 0 bases from V and 5 from J; bases not matched to a gene: 2. The CDR3 nucleotides are TGTGCCAGCAGCTTGGCTAGCGGGAGCCACGAGCAGTACTTC. Translation: CASSLASGSHEQYF.

The chain carries TRBV6-5 and TRBJ2-7, with D possibly being TRBD2 (6 bases). Trimming stripped 2 bases from V and 3 bases from J, with 8 bases between. Germline V gene lookup returns CDR1 MNHEY and CDR2 SVGAGI. The CDR3 is 13 amino acids. The CDR3 bases are TGTGCCAGCAGTTACGGGGGGTTCTACGAGCAGTACTTC. Residues: CASSYGGFYEQYF.

This clone was detected a few times. The chain is built from TRBV29-1 and TRBJ1-1; D is perhaps TRBD1 (6 bases). This CDR3 region has 14 residues. Deletions cut 4 bases from V and 5 bases from J, with 17 bases between. Germline loops: CDR1 SQVTM, CDR2 ANQGSEA. In DNA form, the CDR3 reads TGCAGCGTTGTGAGAGAACAGGGCGTGACTGAAGCTTTCTTT. Its translation is CSVVREQGVTEAFF.

V is TRBV4-3 and J is TRBJ1-5; TRBD1 aligns across 9 bases. The CDR3 consists of 18 residues. The V and J ends lost 1 base and 6 bases, in that order; junction bases with no gene match: 13. The V gene's germline CDR1 is LGHNA and CDR2 YSLEER. The CDR3 reads CASSQGPILTGGVQPQHF. The CDR3 DNA reads as TGCGCCAGCAGCCAAGGTCCCATCCTAACAGGGGGCGTTCAGCCCCAGCATTTT.

J is TRBJ1-6 and V is TRBV27; 7 bases map to TRBD1. This CDR3 contains 14 residues. V was clipped by 6 bases and J by 11 bases; unmatched bases: 10. Germline V gene data show CDR1 as MNHEY and CDR2 as SMNVEV (reference sequence). The CDR3 here is CASRPGQIITPLHF. CDR3 in DNA: TGTGCCAGCAGGCCGGGACAGATTATTACACCCCTCCACTTT.

The chain's CDR3 is CASSLERGGTGELFF. The CDR3 DNA follows: TGTGCCAGCAGCTTAGAAAGGGGGGGAACCGGGGAGCTGTTTTTT. The chain recombines TRBV7-7 with TRBJ2-2, with TRBD2 as a possible D gene (7 bases). CDR3 size: 15 residues. V lost 1 base, J lost 5 bases, and 11 bases lay in between. CDR1 SSHAT and CDR2 FNYEAQ come from the germline V gene (reference sequence).

The DNA for the CDR3 is TGTGCCAGCAGTGACTCGGTAAGACGGGAGGGCTACGAGCAGTACTTC. It encodes CASSDSVRREGYEQYF. V and J are TRBV6-4 and TRBJ2-7, with 8 bases matching TRBD2. The germline gives CDR1 MRHNA, CDR2 SNTAGT. Trimming cost V 0 bases and J 3 bases; bases outside gene matches: 7. The CDR3 has 16 residues.

The chain joins TRBV6-5 to TRBJ1-2; no firm D call. The CDR3 covers 12 residues. V lost 8 bases, J lost 2 bases, and 9 bases lay in between. CDR1 MNHEY and CDR2 SVGAGI come from the germline V gene. CDR3 in amino acids: CASLGGNYGYTF. CDR3 sequence (DNA): TGTGCCAGCCTGGGCGGGAACTATGGCTACACCTTC.

V gene TRBV7-8 combines with J gene TRBJ1-1; D not certain. CDR1 SGHVS and CDR2 FQNEAQ come from the germline V gene. There are 11 residues in the CDR3. V was shortened by 5 bases and J by 2 bases, with 3 bases between the two germline ends. The CDR3, as DNA: TGTGCCAGCAGCCTCAACACTGAAGCTTTCTTT. Translated, it gives CASSLNTEAFF.

This clone was detected a few times. The V and J genes are TRBV4-1 and TRBJ2-1; no clear D. V was trimmed by 1 base and J by 8 bases, leaving 12 bases between them. Germline assignment: CDR1 MGHRA and CDR2 YSYEKL. The CDR3 is 14 amino acids. The CDR3 DNA reads as TGCGCCAGCAGCCAAGTCACCCAAGCCGATGAGCAGTTCTTC. This sequence encodes CASSQVTQADEQFF.

The chain couples TRBV7-3 to TRBJ2-1, with 7 bases that match TRBD2. The V gene's germline CDR1 is SGHTA and CDR2 FQGTGA. The CDR3 loop spans 12 amino acids. Trimming took 2 bases from V and 15 from J; bases not matched to a gene: 7. The CDR3 reads CASSLRGERLFF. As DNA, the CDR3 is TGTGCCAGCAGCTTACGGGGGGAGAGACTGTTCTTC.

The rearrangement uses TRBV2 and TRBJ2-1, with 8 positions matching TRBD2. Germline V lookup: CDR1 SNHLY, CDR2 FYNNEI. This CDR3 comprises 15 residues. V lost 6 bases, J lost 6 bases, and 10 bases stayed unmatched. DNA for the CDR3: TGTGCCAGCAGCACCACTAGCGGAGCTCTCAATGAGCAGTTCTTC. Its translation: CASSTTSGALNEQFF.

The rearrangement links TRBV30 to TRBJ2-7; 10 bases agree with TRBD1. The junction had 3 bases not matched to a gene; V was cut back by 7 bases and J by 3 bases. This CDR3 is 12 amino acids long. The germline CDR1 and CDR2 sequences are GTSNPN and SVGIG (reference sequence). CDR3 coding DNA: TGTGCCTTTGGACAGGGGGACTACGAGCAGTACTTC. Translation: CAFGQGDYEQYF.

The chain links TRBV6-5 to TRBJ2-3; D remains ambiguous. CDR1 and CDR2 (germline): MNHEY, SVGAGI. The CDR3 extends over 16 amino acids. The V gene lost 0 bases and the J gene lost 0 bases, with 10 bases spanning the gap. The CDR3 DNA is TGTGCCAGCAGTTACTCGTCCACATTAAGCACAGATACGCAGTATTTT. Translated, it gives CASSYSSTLSTDTQYF.

V gene TRBV5-1 combines with J gene TRBJ2-1; TRBD2 matches at 7 bases. J was trimmed by 5 bases and V by 1 base; bases with no gene match: 9. Germline assignment: CDR1 SGHRS and CDR2 YFSETQ. The CDR3 is made up of 16 amino acids. In DNA, the CDR3 is TGCGCCAGCAGCTTGTGGGCCCCAGGGACTAACAATGAGCAGTTCTTC. Translation: CASSLWAPGTNNEQFF. Together with reference TRBV5-1 and TRBJ2-1, the CDR3 gives the full variable domain: KAGVTQTPRYLIKTRGQQVTLSCSPISGHRSVSWYQQTPGQGLQFLFEYFSETQRNKGNFPGRFSGRQFSNSRSEMNVSTLELGDSALYLCASSLWAPGTNNEQFFGPGTRLTVL.

The chain combines TRBV7-2 with TRBJ1-2; 9 nucleotides line up with TRBD1. This CDR3 spans 15 amino acids. From germline, CDR1 is SGHTA and CDR2 FQGNSA. Trimming cost V 1 base and J 3 bases; bases outside gene matches: 3. This CDR3 is CASSLGDRGYYGYTF. The CDR3 region has the DNA TGTGCCAGCAGCTTAGGAGACAGGGGGTACTATGGCTACACCTTC.

J is TRBJ1-5 and V is TRBV7-8; D uncertain. V lost 2 bases and J lost 6, with 14 bases in between. This CDR3 is 15 amino acids long. Germline V gene sequence: CDR1 SGHVS, CDR2 FQNEAQ. CDR3 in DNA: TGTGCCAGCAGCTTAACCCCAGGCTTGGGTCAGCCCCAGCATTTT. Its translation is CASSLTPGLGQPQHF.

The chain joins TRBV30 to TRBJ1-2; D ambiguous. Per the germline V gene, CDR1 is GTSNPN and CDR2 is SVGIG (reference sequence). The CDR3 sequence is 16 residues long. With 0 bases removed from V and 7 bases from J, the gap between germline ends came to 21 bases. CDR3 loop: CAWSVKREGVRGGYTF. CDR3 nucleotide sequence: TGTGCCTGGAGTGTAAAACGGGAGGGCGTACGAGGTGGCTACACCTTC.

This chain links TRBV5-6 with TRBJ2-5; 8 bases align to TRBD2. The CDR3 is 16 residues long. Germline lookup yields CDR1 SGHDT and CDR2 YYEEEE. V gave up 4 bases and J gave up 2 bases; unmatched junction bases: 10. The CDR3 loop is CASSRRTSGPQETQYF. In DNA form, the CDR3 reads TGTGCCAGCAGCCGAAGAACTAGCGGACCTCAAGAGACCCAGTACTTC.

The J gene is TRBJ1-2, the V gene TRBV27, with D uncertain. The CDR3 contains 14 residues. Deletions cut 5 bases from V and 2 bases from J, with 12 bases between. Germline V lookup: CDR1 MNHEY, CDR2 SMNVEV (reference sequence). The CDR3 DNA follows: TGTGCCAGCAGTCCCCAGATATACAACTATGGCTACACCTTC. Translating gives CASSPQIYNYGYTF.

The chain carries TRBV7-9 and TRBJ1-2; D is uncertain. Trimming shortened V by 8 bases and J by 8 bases, and 15 bases separated the two germline ends. Per germline, CDR1 SEHNR and CDR2 FQNEAQ (reference sequence). The CDR3 is 12 amino acids. In nucleotides, the CDR3 is TGTGCCAGCCGCGGGGTAAAAGAGGGCTACACCTTC. This encodes CASRGVKEGYTF.

V usage is TRBV7-8 and J usage is TRBJ1-2, with 9 bases aligning to TRBD1. J was trimmed by 4 bases and V by 5 bases; bases with no gene match: 8. CDR3 length: 15 amino acids. Germline values: CDR1 SGHVS, CDR2 FQNEAQ. This CDR3 is CASSLRTGAPYGYTF. The CDR3 nucleotides are TGTGCCAGCAGCCTGCGGACAGGGGCGCCCTATGGCTACACCTTC.

The chain uses TRBV4-3 and TRBJ2-2; D remains unclear. Between the trimmed V and J ends, which lost 1 base and 7 bases, there was a span of 13 bases. This CDR3 contains 15 residues. CDR1 is LGHNA, CDR2 YSLEER, per germline. CDR3 protein: CASSQAVLGGGELFF. CDR3 nucleotides: TGCGCCAGCAGCCAAGCGGTCCTAGGTGGCGGGGAGCTGTTTTTT.

The gene calls are TRBV27 and TRBJ2-5, with 9 bases lining up with TRBD1. The better agreement between TRBJ2-7 and the DNA end casts doubt on the J call. This CDR3 is built from 15 residues. Germline V lookup: CDR1 MNHEY, CDR2 SMNVEV (reference sequence). This CDR3 is CASSLYGTGSYEQYF. The CDR3 region has the DNA TGTGCCAGCAGTTTATACGGGACAGGGTCCTACGAGCAGTACTTC.

This chain links TRBV9 with TRBJ2-3; 9 bases match TRBD2. This CDR3 is built from 16 residues. From germline, CDR1 is SGDLS and CDR2 YYNGEE. The V segment lost 0 bases and the J segment 4 bases; nucleotides outside the gene matches: 6. CDR3 protein: CASSVGAGGSADTQYF. For the CDR3, the DNA is TGTGCCAGCAGCGTAGGGGCGGGAGGGTCCGCAGATACGCAGTATTTT.

This clone was detected a few times. The chain couples TRBV7-9 to TRBJ1-5; no clear D. Germline V lookup: CDR1 SEHNR, CDR2 FQNEAQ (reference sequence). The CDR3 is 15 residues long. Trimming pared 0 bases from V and 3 bases from J, leaving 9 bases between. This CDR3 is CASSLAGSTNQPQHF. CDR3 bases: TGTGCCAGCAGCTTAGCGGGGAGTACCAATCAGCCCCAGCATTTT.